A single sample gave rise to the 9 T cell receptor beta chains below, sequenced in a study of blood T cell repertoires in COVID-19. Some clones are missing from TCRdb's copy, which holds only in-frame ones; the method was immunoSEQ multiplex PCR. The profile shows approximately 280,000 clones, approximately 86% of them singletons. The sequenced sample consisted of peripheral blood. The receptors derive from a man between 18 and 29 years old with active or convalescent COVID-19.

This chain links TRBV5-1 with TRBJ1-2; no clear D gene. There are 14 residues in the CDR3. The germline gives CDR1 SGHRS, CDR2 YFSETQ. Trimming took off 4 bases at V and 0 bases at J, with 10 bases between the two ends. The CDR3 protein is CASSPDGANYGYTF. In DNA, the CDR3 is TGCGCCAGCAGCCCCGACGGAGCTAACTATGGCTACACCTTC.

The chain links TRBV3-1 (or the pseudogene TRBV3-2) to TRBJ2-7; 7 bases agree with TRBD1. The CDR3 is made up of 14 amino acids. Trimming cost V 1 base and J 5 bases; bases outside gene matches: 5. Looked up from germline, CDR1 is LGHDT and CDR2 is YNNKEL (reference sequence). The CDR3 DNA sequence: TGTGCCAGCAGCCAAGTGACAGGGCTAAACGAGCAGTACTTC. This translates into CASSQVTGLNEQYF.

This chain uses TRBV11-2 with TRBJ2-2; TRBD2 matches 11 bases. The germline CDR1 and CDR2 sequences are SGHAT and FQNNGV. The trim removed 3 bases at V and 3 bases at J, leaving 12 bases unmatched. This CDR3 is built from 19 residues. The CDR3 here is CASSLTPTSGGTYTGELFF. The DNA of the CDR3 is TGTGCCAGCAGCTTGACCCCTACTAGCGGGGGAACCTACACCGGGGAGCTGTTTTTT.

The J gene is TRBJ1-4, the V gene TRBV28; 7 nucleotides line up with TRBD1. The ends lost 5 bases at V and 3 bases at J; junction bases unmatched: 9. CDR1 is MDHEN and CDR2 is SYDVKM in the germline V gene. The CDR3 loop spans 16 amino acids. The CDR3 coding sequence is TGTGCCAGCAGTCACATCAGGACAGGATCTAATGAAAAACTGTTTTTT. As protein: CASSHIRTGSNEKLFF.

The rearrangement links TRBV28 to TRBJ2-1; D is ambiguous. Deletions cut 6 bases from V and 0 bases from J, with 15 bases between. The germline V gene has CDR1 MDHEN and CDR2 SYDVKM. This CDR3 is 16 amino acids long. The CDR3 protein is CASRDSGPISYNEQFF. In nucleotides, the CDR3 is TGTGCCAGCAGAGATAGTGGGCCAATCTCCTACAATGAGCAGTTCTTC. Supplemented by reference TRBV28 and TRBJ2-1, the full variable domain reads DVKVTQSSRYLVKRTGEKVFLECVQDMDHENMFWYRQDPGLGLRLIYFSYDVKMKEKGDIPEGYSVSREKKERFSLILESASTNQTSMYLCASRDSGPISYNEQFFGPGTRLTVL.

The genes are TRBV6-4 and TRBJ1-2; D not resolved. The CDR3 runs to 13 residues. The germline CDR1 and CDR2 sequences are MRHNA and SNTAGT. V gave up 2 bases and J gave up 4 bases, with 8 bases separating them. CDR3 amino acids: CASSDEGAYGYTF. As DNA, the CDR3 is TGTGCCAGCAGTGACGAAGGAGCCTATGGCTACACCTTC.

This chain connects TRBV6-4 to TRBJ2-1; no clear D gene. V gave up 0 bases and J gave up 7 bases, with 13 bases separating them. This CDR3 spans 15 amino acids. Germline V gives CDR1 MRHNA, CDR2 SNTAGT. CDR3 DNA sequence: TGTGCCAGCAGTGACTCTGACTCCCCAACAAATGAGCAGTTCTTC. This gives the protein CASSDSDSPTNEQFF.

The rearrangement joins TRBV4-1 to TRBJ2-7, with D perhaps matching TRBD2 (6 bases). The CDR3 is 16 residues long. Germline V gene lookup returns CDR1 MGHRA and CDR2 YSYEKL. V lost 4 bases and J 2 bases, leaving 18 bases between the germline ends. The CDR3, as DNA: TGCGCCAGCAGCCCCCCCGGGACTCGCCCAACCTACGAGCAGTACTTC. It encodes CASSPPGTRPTYEQYF.

The CDR3 loop reads CARTVGRGPNTEAFF. The CDR3 DNA follows: TGTGCCAGGACGGTGGGCAGGGGACCCAACACTGAAGCTTTCTTT. The rearrangement uses TRBV27 and TRBJ1-1; possibly TRBD1 for D (6 bases). CDR3 length: 15 residues. Germline V lookup: CDR1 MNHEY, CDR2 SMNVEV (reference sequence). With 9 bases removed from V and 2 bases from J, the gap between germline ends came to 19 bases.